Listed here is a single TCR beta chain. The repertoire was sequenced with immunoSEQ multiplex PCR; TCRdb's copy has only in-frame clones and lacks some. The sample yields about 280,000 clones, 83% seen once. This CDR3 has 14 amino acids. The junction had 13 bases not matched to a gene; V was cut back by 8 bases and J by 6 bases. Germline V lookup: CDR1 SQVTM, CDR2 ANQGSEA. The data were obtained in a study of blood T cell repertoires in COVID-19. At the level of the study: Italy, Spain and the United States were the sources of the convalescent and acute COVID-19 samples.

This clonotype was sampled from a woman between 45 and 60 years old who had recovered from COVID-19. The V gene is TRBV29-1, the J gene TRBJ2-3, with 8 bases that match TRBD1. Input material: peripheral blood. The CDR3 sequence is CSTGQGALGDTQYF. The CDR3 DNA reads TGCAGCACTGGACAGGGCGCCCTGGGTGATACGCAGTATTTT.